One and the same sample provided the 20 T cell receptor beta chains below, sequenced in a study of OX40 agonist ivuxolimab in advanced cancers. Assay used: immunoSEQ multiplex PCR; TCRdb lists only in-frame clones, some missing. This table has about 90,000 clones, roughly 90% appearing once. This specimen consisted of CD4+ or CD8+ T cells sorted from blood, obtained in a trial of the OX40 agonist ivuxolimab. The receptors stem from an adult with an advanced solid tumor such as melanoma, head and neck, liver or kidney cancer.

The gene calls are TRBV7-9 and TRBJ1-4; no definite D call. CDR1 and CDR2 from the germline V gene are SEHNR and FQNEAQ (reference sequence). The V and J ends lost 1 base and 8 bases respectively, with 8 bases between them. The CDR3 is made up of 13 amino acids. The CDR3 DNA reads TGTGCCAGCAGCTTAGAGATTGGGGAAAAACTGTTTTTT. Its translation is CASSLEIGEKLFF.

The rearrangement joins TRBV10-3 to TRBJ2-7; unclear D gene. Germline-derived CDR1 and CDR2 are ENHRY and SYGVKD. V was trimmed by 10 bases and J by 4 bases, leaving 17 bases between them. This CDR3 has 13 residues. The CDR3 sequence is CATRTSEGYEQYF. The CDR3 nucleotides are TGTGCCACCAGGACGTCTGAAGGGTACGAGCAGTACTTC.

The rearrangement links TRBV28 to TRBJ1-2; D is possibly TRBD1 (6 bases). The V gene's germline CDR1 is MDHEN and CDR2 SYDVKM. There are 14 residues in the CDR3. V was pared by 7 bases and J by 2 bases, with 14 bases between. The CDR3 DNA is TGTGCCAGCACCGCCCGGGGGGGCAACTATGGCTACACCTTC. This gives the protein CASTARGGNYGYTF.

CDR3 DNA sequence: TGTGCCAGCTCACCACCTTATGGGGTTGGAAACACCATATATTTT. Its translation is CASSPPYGVGNTIYF. The V and J genes are TRBV18 and TRBJ1-3, with D uncertain. This CDR3 contains 15 residues. V gave up 0 bases and J gave up 3 bases, with 9 bases separating them. Germline loops: CDR1 KGHSH, CDR2 LQKENI.

The CDR3 here is CASSLMGRDVAYNEQFF. DNA of the CDR3: TGTGCCAGCAGCTTGATGGGGCGGGACGTGGCCTACAATGAGCAGTTCTTC. V usage is TRBV11-2 and J usage is TRBJ2-1; maybe TRBD2 (6 bases). The CDR3 loop spans 17 amino acids. Per the germline V gene, CDR1 is SGHAT and CDR2 is FQNNGV. V dropped 3 bases and J dropped 2 bases, with 17 bases sitting between them. Complete variable domain (other parts from reference TRBV11-2 and TRBJ2-1): EAGVAQSPRYKIIEKRQSVAFWCNPISGHATLYWYQQILGQGPKLLIQFQNNGVVDDSQLPKDRFSAERLKGVDSTLKIQPAKLEDSAVYLCASSLMGRDVAYNEQFFGPGTRLTVL.

The CDR3 nucleotides read TGTGCCAGCAGTGACTCTCTAGCGGGATGGGTCAATGAGCAGTTCTTC. This encodes CASSDSLAGWVNEQFF. The J gene is TRBJ2-1, the V gene TRBV6-4; 9 bases are a match to TRBD2. The CDR3 length is 16 residues. Germline values: CDR1 MRHNA, CDR2 SNTAGT. V dropped 0 bases and J dropped 6; count of bases not matched to a gene: 6.

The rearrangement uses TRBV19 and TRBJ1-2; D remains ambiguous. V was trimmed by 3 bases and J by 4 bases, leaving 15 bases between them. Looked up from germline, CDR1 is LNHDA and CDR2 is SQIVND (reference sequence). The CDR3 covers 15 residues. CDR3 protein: CASSISPVEIYGYTF. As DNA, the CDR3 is TGTGCCAGTAGTATTTCCCCAGTGGAAATCTATGGCTACACCTTC.

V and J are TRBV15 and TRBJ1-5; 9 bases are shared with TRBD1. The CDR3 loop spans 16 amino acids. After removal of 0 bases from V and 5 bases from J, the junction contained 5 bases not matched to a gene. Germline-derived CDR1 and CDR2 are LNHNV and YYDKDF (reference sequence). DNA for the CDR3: TGTGCCACCAGCAGAGATTCTAGACAGGGGGATCAGCCCCAGCATTTT. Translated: CATSRDSRQGDQPQHF.

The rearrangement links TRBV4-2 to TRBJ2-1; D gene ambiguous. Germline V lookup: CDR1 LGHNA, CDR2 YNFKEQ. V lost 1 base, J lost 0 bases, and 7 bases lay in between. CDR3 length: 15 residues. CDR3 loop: CASSQGFSSYNEQFF. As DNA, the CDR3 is TGTGCCAGCAGCCAAGGATTTAGCTCCTACAATGAGCAGTTCTTC.

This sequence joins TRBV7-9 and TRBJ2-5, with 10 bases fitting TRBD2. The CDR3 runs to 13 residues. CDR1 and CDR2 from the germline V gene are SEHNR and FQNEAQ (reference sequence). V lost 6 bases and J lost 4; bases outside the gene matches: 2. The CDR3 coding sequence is TGTGCCAGCAGGAGCGGGAGGGCAGAGACCCAGTACTTC. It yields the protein CASRSGRAETQYF.

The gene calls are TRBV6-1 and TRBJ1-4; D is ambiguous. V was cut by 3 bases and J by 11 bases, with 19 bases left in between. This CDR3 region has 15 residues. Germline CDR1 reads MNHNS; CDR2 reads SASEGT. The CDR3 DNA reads TGTGCCAGCAGTGAGGGAGGGTTTTTTCGAGAGAAACTGTTTTTT. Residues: CASSEGGFFREKLFF.

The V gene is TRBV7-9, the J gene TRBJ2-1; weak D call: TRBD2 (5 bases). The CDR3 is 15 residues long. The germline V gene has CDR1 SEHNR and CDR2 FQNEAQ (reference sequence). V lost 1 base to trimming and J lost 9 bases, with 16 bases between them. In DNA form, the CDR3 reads TGTGCCAGCAGCTTAGGTGACGGATGGAGGAGTGAGCAGTTCTTC. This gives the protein CASSLGDGWRSEQFF.

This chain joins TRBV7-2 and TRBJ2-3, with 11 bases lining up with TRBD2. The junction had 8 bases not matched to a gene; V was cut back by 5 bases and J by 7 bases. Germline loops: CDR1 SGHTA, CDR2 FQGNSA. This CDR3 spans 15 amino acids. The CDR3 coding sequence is TGTGCCAGCAGCCGAACTAGCGGGAGAGTAAATACGCAGTATTTT. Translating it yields CASSRTSGRVNTQYF. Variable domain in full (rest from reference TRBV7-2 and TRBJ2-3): GAGVSQSPSNKVTEKGKDVELRCDPISGHTALYWYRQSLGQGLEFLIYFQGNSAPDKSGLPSDRFSAERTGGSVSTLTIQRTQQEDSAVYLCASSRTSGRVNTQYFGPGTRLTVL.

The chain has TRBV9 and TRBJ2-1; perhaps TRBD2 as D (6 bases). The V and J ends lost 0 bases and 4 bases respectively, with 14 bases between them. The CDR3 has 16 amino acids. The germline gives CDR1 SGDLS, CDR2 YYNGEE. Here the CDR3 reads CASSVGDGGGYNEQFF. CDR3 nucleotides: TGTGCCAGCAGCGTAGGAGATGGCGGAGGGTACAATGAGCAGTTCTTC.

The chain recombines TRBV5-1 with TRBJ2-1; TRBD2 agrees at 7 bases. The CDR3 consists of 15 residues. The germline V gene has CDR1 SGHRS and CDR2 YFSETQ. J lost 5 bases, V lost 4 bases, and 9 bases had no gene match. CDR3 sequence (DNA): TGCGCCAGCAGCCCAGTGGCGGGAGCGGACAATGAGCAGTTCTTC. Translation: CASSPVAGADNEQFF.

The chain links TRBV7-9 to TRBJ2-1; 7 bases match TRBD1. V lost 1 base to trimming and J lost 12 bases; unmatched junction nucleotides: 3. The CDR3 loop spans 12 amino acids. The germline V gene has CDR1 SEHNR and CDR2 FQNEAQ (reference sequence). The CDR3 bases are TGTGCCAGCAGCTTAGGACAGGGTGTGCAGTTCTTC. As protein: CASSLGQGVQFF. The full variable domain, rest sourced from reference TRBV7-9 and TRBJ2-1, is DTGVSQNPRHKITKRGQNVTFRCDPISEHNRLYWYRQTLGQGPEFLTYFQNEAQLEKSRLLSDRFSAERPKGSFSTLEIQRTEQGDSAMYLCASSLGQGVQFFGPGTRLTVL.

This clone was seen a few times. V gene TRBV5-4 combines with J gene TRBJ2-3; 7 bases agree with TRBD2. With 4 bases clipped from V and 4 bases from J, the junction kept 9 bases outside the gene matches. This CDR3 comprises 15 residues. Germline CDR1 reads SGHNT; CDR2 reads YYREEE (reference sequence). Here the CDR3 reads CASSVHSSGADTQYF. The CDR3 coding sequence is TGTGCCAGCAGCGTTCATTCAAGCGGGGCAGATACGCAGTATTTT. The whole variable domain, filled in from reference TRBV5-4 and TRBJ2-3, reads ETGVTQSPTHLIKTRGQQVTLRCSSQSGHNTVSWYQQALGQGPQFIFQYYREEENGRGNFPPRFSGLQFPNYSSELNVNALELDDSALYLCASSVHSSGADTQYFGPGTRLTVL.

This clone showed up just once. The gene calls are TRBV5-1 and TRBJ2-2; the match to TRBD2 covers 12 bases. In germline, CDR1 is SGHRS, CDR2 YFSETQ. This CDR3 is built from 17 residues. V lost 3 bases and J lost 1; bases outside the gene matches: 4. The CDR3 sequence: CASSSASGRENTGELFF. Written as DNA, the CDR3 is TGCGCCAGCAGCTCTGCTAGCGGGAGGGAGAACACCGGGGAGCTGTTTTTT.

The CDR3 DNA sequence: TGTGCCAGCAGTTTATCCCCATACACAGATACGCAGTATTTT. It is translated as CASSLSPYTDTQYF. This sequence joins TRBV28 and TRBJ2-3; D remains ambiguous. CDR1 MDHEN and CDR2 SYDVKM come from the germline V gene. This CDR3 is 14 amino acids long. V shed 1 base and J shed 2 bases, with 7 bases lying between them.

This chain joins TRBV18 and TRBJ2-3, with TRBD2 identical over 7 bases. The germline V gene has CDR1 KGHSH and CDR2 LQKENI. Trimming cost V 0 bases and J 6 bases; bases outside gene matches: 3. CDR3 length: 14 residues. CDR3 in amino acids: CASSPPGGLDTQYF. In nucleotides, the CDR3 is TGTGCCAGCTCACCACCGGGGGGGTTGGATACGCAGTATTTT.